This TCR beta chain was captured in a study of cytomegalovirus exposure and HLA in healthy donors. Study-level findings and limits: Several of the most significant clusters appeared, in a later analysis, to be linked to common viral pathogens. Cytomegalovirus association was assigned to about 150 TCR beta chains. Later examination showed HLA-associated TCR beta chains had greater clonal expansion than equally common others.

Worth noting for this clone: Its antigen is still unknown.

The PCR contained 60 Vbeta and 13 Jbeta primers. How the authors handled the data: Later work found approximately 87 million unique TCR beta chains, with about 10 million shared. Data came from immunoSEQ multiplex PCR; TCRdb stores just in-frame clones and leaves some out. V, J and clone size derive from that table, while D and trimming were established from the DNA sequence. The sample lists roughly 88,000 clones, 60% to 85% seen once, with 4% to 5.5% in the top ten. The sequencing sample was made of PBMCs. The sequence was collected from a man aged 25-40 years in good health and CMV-seropositive.

CDR3 nucleotide sequence: TGTGCCAGTAGTCCACTCCGAGGGGGCGCGGGCTATGGCTACACCTTC. Protein product: CASSPLRGGAGYGYTF. V usage is TRBV19 and J usage is TRBJ1-2; 7 bases are a match to TRBD1. Germline assignment: CDR1 LNHDA and CDR2 SQIVND (reference sequence). There are 16 residues in the CDR3. Losses at the gene ends were 5 bases for V and 4 bases for J; bases not matched to a gene: 13.